The T cell receptor (beta chain) described here comes from a study of type 1 regulatory T cells. On the study more broadly: T-allo10 is an in vitro-generated, Tr1-enriched CD4 T cell product specific for alloantigen.

Trimming cost V 4 bases and J 2 bases; bases outside gene matches: 5. This CDR3 comprises 15 residues. The V gene's germline CDR1 is LGHDT and CDR2 YNNKEL (reference sequence). TCRdb re-derived calls from the reads in MiXCR, one entry per CDR3 protein. Of 90,000 to 100,000 distinct CDR3 sequences in the sample, roughly 31% were seen once. The sequenced material came from CD4+ T cells, either the whole sample or a sorted fraction (not recorded which). This receptor was identified in a human donor in good health. The chain carries TRBV3-1 and TRBJ2-3, with 8 positions matching TRBD2. For the CDR3, the DNA is TGTGCCAGCAGCCCTGCAGCGGGGGTCACAGATACGCAGTATTTT. It specifies CASSPAAGVTDTQYF.